A selection of T cell receptor beta chains follows, all from one sample in a study of siplizumab effects on memory and regulatory T cells. Sequencing was performed with immunoSEQ multiplex PCR; in TCRdb, only in-frame clones are kept and a portion is missing. Among some 97,000 clones, about 95% were seen once, and the ten largest hold less than 1.5%. Sample: non-Treg CD4+ T cells sorted from blood. These receptors originate from a human donor in good health. Both conserved end residues are part of each CDR3. D genes are given only for firm matches. Only part of the rows carry a size: once, few, many, or a class if the clone is expanded.

length	D	V	J	size	CDR3	DNA
18	TRBD2	TRBV5-1	TRBJ2-2	NA	CASSLAPPTSGSPGELFF	TGCGCCAGCAGCTTGGCCCCGCCGACTAGCGGGAGTCCCGGGGAGCTGTTTTTT
11	NA	TRBV13	TRBJ2-3	NA	CASSFTDTQYF	TGTGCCAGCAGCTTCACAGATACGCAGTATTTT
12	NA	TRBV28	TRBJ2-7	NA	CASSLIGNEQYF	TGTGCCAGCAGTTTAATTGGTAACGAGCAGTACTTC
15	TRBD2	TRBV18	TRBJ2-3	once	CASSPPRGGTDTQYF	TGTGCCAGCTCACCACCGCGGGGGGGCACAGATACGCAGTATTTT
14	TRBD1	TRBV11-2	TRBJ2-5	NA	CASSLGRGPQTQYF	TGTGCCAGCAGCTTAGGCAGGGGGCCACAGACCCAGTACTTC
14	TRBD1	TRBV5-1	TRBJ1-2	NA	CASSLDSGGYGYTF	TGCGCCAGCAGCTTGGATTCAGGGGGCTATGGCTACACCTTC
15	TRBD1	TRBV29-1	TRBJ2-5	NA	CSGLPGQGLQETQYF	TGCAGCGGGCTACCGGGACAGGGCCTCCAAGAGACCCAGTACTTC
13	NA	TRBV4-2	TRBJ1-4	NA	CASSREVGEKLFF	TGTGCCAGCAGCCGGGAGGTTGGTGAAAAACTGTTTTTT
18	TRBD1	TRBV27	TRBJ2-4	NA	CASSFRTGGTEAKNIQYF	TGTGCCAGCAGTTTCCGGACAGGGGGCACCGAGGCCAAAAACATTCAGTACTTC
15	TRBD1	TRBV10-3	TRBJ1-1	NA	CAISGRGQRNTEAFF	TGTGCCATCAGCGGGAGGGGGCAAAGGAACACTGAAGCTTTCTTT
14	NA	TRBV2	TRBJ2-1	NA	CASKEQAAYNEQFF	TGTGCCAGCAAGGAACAGGCGGCCTACAATGAGCAGTTCTTC
15	NA	TRBV6-4	TRBJ2-3	NA	CASSDSGAVTDTQYF	TGTGCCAGCAGTGACTCAGGGGCGGTCACAGATACGCAGTATTTT
13	NA	TRBV5-1	TRBJ2-5	NA	CASSPGSGETQYF	TGCGCCAGCAGCCCAGGGTCCGGGGAGACCCAGTACTTC
15	NA	TRBV7-9	TRBJ2-3	NA	CASSLASGSTDTQYF	TGTGCCAGCAGCTTAGCTAGCGGAAGCACAGATACGCAGTATTTT
15	TRBD1	TRBV10-3	TRBJ2-1	NA	CAISASTGGIDEQFF	TGTGCCATCAGTGCCTCCACAGGGGGTATCGATGAGCAGTTCTTC
15	TRBD2	TRBV6-1	TRBJ2-3	NA	CASSGASGSTDTQYF	TGTGCCAGCAGTGGAGCTAGCGGGAGCACAGATACGCAGTATTTT
12	NA	TRBV6-6	TRBJ2-7	NA	CASRPTTWEQYF	TGTGCCAGCAGACCTACCACGTGGGAGCAGTACTTC
13	NA	TRBV7-9	TRBJ2-7	NA	CASSFVRDYEQYF	TGTGCCAGCAGCTTTGTAAGGGACTACGAGCAGTACTTC